This T cell receptor (beta chain) emerged from a study of OX40 agonist ivuxolimab in advanced cancers. Generated by immunoSEQ multiplex PCR, the TCRdb table keeps only in-frame clones and is missing some. Among tens of thousands of clones, more than 80% were seen once, and the ten largest hold 6% to 7.5%. The CDR3 totals 13 residues. J was trimmed by 8 bases and V by 8 bases; bases with no gene match: 8. Germline V CDR1 and CDR2: MNHEY, SMNVEV (reference sequence). The source was CD4+ or CD8+ T cells sorted from blood, collected in a trial of the OX40 agonist ivuxolimab. The gene calls are TRBV27 and TRBJ2-1; TRBD2 agrees at 8 bases. This TCR came from an adult with an advanced solid tumor such as melanoma, head and neck, liver or kidney cancer. The CDR3 region has the DNA TGTGCCAGCGGACCCCTGGGACTAGATGAGCAGTTCTTC. Encoded protein: CASGPLGLDEQFF.